This TCR beta chain is drawn from a study of shared clonotypes between healthy human individuals. Overall study findings and caveats: Relative to memory subsets, naive subsets generally showed larger estimated richness. Generation probabilities were higher for clonotypes shared across all four sorted-subset donors than for unshared ones.

This table comes from immunoSEQ multiplex PCR, and its TCRdb copy is limited to in-frame clones, with some not included. This sample has about 1.1 million clones, with about 84% found just once. Note on this clone: Antigen specificity is unknown.

Germline V CDR1 and CDR2: SEHNR, FQNEAQ (reference sequence). The V gene end was trimmed by 10 bases and the J gene end by 0 bases; junction bases not matched to a gene: 7. The CDR3 is 15 residues long. Sequences were obtained from memory CD4+ T cells from PBMCs. As to subset: CD45RA-negative fraction. J is TRBJ2-3 and V is TRBV7-9; 10 bases fit TRBD2. The sequence was obtained from a man aged 18 to 29 in good health. Some clones in this sample may be carry-over from other donors' samples. The CDR3 sequence: CATTSGKSSTDTQYF. CDR3 bases: TGTGCCACCACTAGCGGGAAGTCTAGCACAGATACGCAGTATTTT.